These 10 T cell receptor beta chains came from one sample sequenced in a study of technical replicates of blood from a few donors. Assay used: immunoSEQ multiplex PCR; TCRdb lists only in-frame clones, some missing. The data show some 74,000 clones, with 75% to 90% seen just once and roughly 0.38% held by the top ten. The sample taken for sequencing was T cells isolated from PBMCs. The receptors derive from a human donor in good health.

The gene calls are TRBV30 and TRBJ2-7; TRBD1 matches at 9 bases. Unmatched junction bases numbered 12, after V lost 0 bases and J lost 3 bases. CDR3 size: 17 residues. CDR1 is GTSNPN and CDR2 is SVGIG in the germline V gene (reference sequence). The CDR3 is CAWSVQPGQGPYYEQYF. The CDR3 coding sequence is TGTGCCTGGAGTGTTCAACCGGGACAGGGACCATACTACGAGCAGTACTTC.

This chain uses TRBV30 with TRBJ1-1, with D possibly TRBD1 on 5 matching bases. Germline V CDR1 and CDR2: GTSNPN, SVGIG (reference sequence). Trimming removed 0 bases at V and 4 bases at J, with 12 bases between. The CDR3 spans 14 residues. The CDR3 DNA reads TGTGCCTGGAGTGTATGGGGGGAGTTCACTGAAGCTTTCTTT. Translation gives CAWSVWGEFTEAFF.

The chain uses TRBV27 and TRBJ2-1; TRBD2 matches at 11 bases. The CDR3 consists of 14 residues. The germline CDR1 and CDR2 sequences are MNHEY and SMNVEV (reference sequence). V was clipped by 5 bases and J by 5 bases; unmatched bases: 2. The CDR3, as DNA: TGTGCCAGCAGTGTAGCGGGAGGGGACAATGAGCAGTTCTTC. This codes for CASSVAGGDNEQFF.

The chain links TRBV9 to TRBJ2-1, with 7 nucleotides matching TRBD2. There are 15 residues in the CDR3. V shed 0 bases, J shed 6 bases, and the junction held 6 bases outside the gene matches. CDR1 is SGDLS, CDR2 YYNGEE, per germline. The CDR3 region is CASSVGGGNSNEQFF. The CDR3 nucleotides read TGTGCCAGCAGCGTAGGCGGGGGAAATAGCAATGAGCAGTTCTTC.

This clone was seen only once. The DNA for the CDR3 is TGCAGCGTTGAATCCCAAGGGGGAAGTGAGCAGTTCTTC. This sequence encodes CSVESQGGSEQFF. The chain joins TRBV29-1 to TRBJ2-1, with TRBD1 as a possible D gene (6 bases). Trimming shortened V by 2 bases and J by 9 bases, and 14 bases separated the two germline ends. The germline gives CDR1 SQVTM, CDR2 ANQGSEA. The CDR3 is 13 amino acids.

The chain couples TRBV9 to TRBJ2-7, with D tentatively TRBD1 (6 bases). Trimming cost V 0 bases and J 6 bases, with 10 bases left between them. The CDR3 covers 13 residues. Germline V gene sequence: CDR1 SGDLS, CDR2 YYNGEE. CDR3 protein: CASSVVGGSEQYF. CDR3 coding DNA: TGTGCCAGCAGCGTAGTAGGGGGTTCCGAGCAGTACTTC. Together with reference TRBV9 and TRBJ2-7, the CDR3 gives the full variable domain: DSGVTQTPKHLITATGQRVTLRCSPRSGDLSVYWYQQSLDQGLQFLIQYYNGEERAKGNILERFSAQQFPDLHSELNLSSLELGDSALYFCASSVVGGSEQYFGPGTRLTVT.

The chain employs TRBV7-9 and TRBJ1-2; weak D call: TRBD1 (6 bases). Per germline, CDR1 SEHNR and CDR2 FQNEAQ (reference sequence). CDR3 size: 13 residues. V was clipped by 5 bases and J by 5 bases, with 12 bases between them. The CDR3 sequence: CASSMDREYGYTF. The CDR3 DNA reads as TGTGCCAGCAGCATGGACAGAGAATATGGCTACACCTTC.

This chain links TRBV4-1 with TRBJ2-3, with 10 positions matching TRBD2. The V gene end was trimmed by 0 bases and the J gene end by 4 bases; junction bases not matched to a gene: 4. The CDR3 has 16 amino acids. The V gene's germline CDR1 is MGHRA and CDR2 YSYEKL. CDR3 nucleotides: TGCGCCAGCAGCCAAGATCCAGCGGGAGGGCCAGATACGCAGTATTTT. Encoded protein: CASSQDPAGGPDTQYF.

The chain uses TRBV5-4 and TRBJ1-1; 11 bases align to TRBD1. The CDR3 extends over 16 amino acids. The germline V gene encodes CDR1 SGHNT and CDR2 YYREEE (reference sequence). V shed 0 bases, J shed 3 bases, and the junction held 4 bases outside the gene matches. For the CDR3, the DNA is TGTGCCAGCAGCTTGGGGGACAGGGGGTATTACACTGAAGCTTTCTTT. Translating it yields CASSLGDRGYYTEAFF. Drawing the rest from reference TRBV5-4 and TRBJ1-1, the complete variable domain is ETGVTQSPTHLIKTRGQQVTLRCSSQSGHNTVSWYQQALGQGPQFIFQYYREEENGRGNFPPRFSGLQFPNYSSELNVNALELDDSALYLCASSLGDRGYYTEAFFGQGTRLTVV.

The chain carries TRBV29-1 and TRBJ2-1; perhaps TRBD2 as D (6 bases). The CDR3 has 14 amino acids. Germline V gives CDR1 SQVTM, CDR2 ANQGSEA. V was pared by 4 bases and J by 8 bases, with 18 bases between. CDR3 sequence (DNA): TGCAGCGTTGTTCGGTCCGGGGGTGGCGATGAGCAGTTCTTC. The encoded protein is CSVVRSGGGDEQFF.